A single sample is the source of the 4 T cell receptor beta chains below, sequenced in a study of shared T cell receptors in the human thymus. Repertoires were generated with immunoSEQ multiplex PCR, while TCRdb's copy carries only in-frame clones and drops some. The sample has hundreds of thousands of clones, around 87% seen once. The same data also went into a second study, on human thymus T cells.

Sequenced sample: thymocytes. These receptor sequences come from a boy younger than two with a congenital heart defect.

The chain joins TRBV7-9 to TRBJ2-7; 11 bases align to TRBD2. There are 15 residues in the CDR3. Unmatched junction bases numbered 9, after V lost 5 bases and J lost 6 bases. Germline CDR1 and CDR2: SEHNR and FQNEAQ (reference sequence). CDR3 nucleotide sequence: TGTGCCAGCAGCGCCACTAGCGGGAGATCTGCCGAGCAGTACTTC. Protein product: CASSATSGRSAEQYF.

The chain links TRBV19 to TRBJ1-5; TRBD1 matches 8 bases. The V gene's germline CDR1 is LNHDA and CDR2 SQIVND (reference sequence). V trimming: 6 bases; J trimming: 0 bases; junction bases outside the gene matches: 19. The CDR3 has 20 amino acids. The CDR3 DNA is TGTGCCAGTAGCCAGTTGTCGGACAGGGAAAGAGGGTATAGCAATCAGCCCCAGCATTTT. Its protein product is CASSQLSDRERGYSNQPQHF.

This clone is a singleton in its sample. V gene TRBV4-2 combines with J gene TRBJ2-7; 7 positions match TRBD1. The CDR3 is 17 residues long. The junction had 9 bases not matched to a gene; V was cut back by 1 base and J by 0 bases. The germline gives CDR1 LGHNA, CDR2 YNFKEQ. In nucleotides, the CDR3 is TGTGCCAGCAGCCAAGGTTTCCCCGACAGGGACTCCTACGAGCAGTACTTC. It codes for CASSQGFPDRDSYEQYF.

This sequence joins TRBV4-3 and TRBJ1-1; no clear D gene. Germline assignment: CDR1 LGHNA and CDR2 YSLEER. Trimming pared 1 base from V and 6 bases from J, leaving 12 bases between. The CDR3 consists of 14 residues. CDR3 nucleotide sequence: TGCGCCAGCAGCCAAGTACGGGGATCCCCTGAAGCTTTCTTT. The encoded protein is CASSQVRGSPEAFF.